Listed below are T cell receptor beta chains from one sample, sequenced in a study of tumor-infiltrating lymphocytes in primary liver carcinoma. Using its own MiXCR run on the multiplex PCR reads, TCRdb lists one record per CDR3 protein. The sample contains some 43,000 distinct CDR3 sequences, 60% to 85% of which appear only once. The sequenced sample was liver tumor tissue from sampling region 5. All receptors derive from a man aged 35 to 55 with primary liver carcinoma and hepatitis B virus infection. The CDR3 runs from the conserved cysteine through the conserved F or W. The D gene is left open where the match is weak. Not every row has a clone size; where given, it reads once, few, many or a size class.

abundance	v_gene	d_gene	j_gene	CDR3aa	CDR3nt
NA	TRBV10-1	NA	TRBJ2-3	CASSESDGTETQYF	TGCGCCAGCAGTGAGTCGGACGGAACAGAAACGCAGTATTTT
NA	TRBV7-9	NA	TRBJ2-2	CVSSLGTNTGKLFF	TGTGTCAGCAGCTTAGGGACAAACACCGGGAAGCTGTTTTTT
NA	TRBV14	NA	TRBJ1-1	CASCPRGLSTEAFF	TGTGCCAGCTGCCCCAGAGGGTTGAGCACTGAAGCTTTCTTT
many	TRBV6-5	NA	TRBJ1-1	CASSYGQDTEAFF	TGTGCCAGCAGTTACGGGCAAGACACTGAAGCTTTCTTT
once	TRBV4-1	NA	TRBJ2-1	CASSQRGGDYIEQFF	TGCGCCAGCAGCCAAAGGGGGGGAGACTACATTGAGCAGTTCTTC
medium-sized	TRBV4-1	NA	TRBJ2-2	CASSQDHGGTGELFF	TGCGCCAGCAGCCAAGATCACGGGGGAACCGGGGAGCTGTTTTTT
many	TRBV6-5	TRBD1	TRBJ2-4	CASSSPRQGAGNIQYF	TGTGCCAGCAGTTCGCCCCGACAGGGGGCAGGAAACATTCAGTACTTC
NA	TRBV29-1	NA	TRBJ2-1	CSPWLDNEQLF	TGCAGCCCCTGGCTAGACAATGAGCAGCTCTTC
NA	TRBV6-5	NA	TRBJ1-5	CASSYDPPRPTNQPQHF	TGTGCCAGCAGTTATGACCCTCCACGGCCCACCAATCAGCCCCAGCATTTT
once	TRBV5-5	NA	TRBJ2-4	CASSLEARANIQYF	TGTGCTAGCAGCCTAGAGGCCAGGGCGAACATTCAGTACTTC
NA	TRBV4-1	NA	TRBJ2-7	CASRPGSSSYGQYF	TGCGCCAGCAGACCGGGGTCGAGCTCCTATGGGCAGTACTTC
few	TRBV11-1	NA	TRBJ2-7	CAGSLGGVSYEQYF	TGTGCCGGCAGCTTGGGCGGGGTGTCCTACGAGCAGTACTTC
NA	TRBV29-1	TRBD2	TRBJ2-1	CSVEAGTSGPLGANEQFF	TGCAGTGTTGAAGCAGGGACTAGCGGGCCCCTCGGGGCGAATGAGCAGTTCTTC
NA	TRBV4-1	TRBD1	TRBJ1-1	CASSLVLTGEMDAFF	TGCGCCAGCAGCCTAGTGTTAACAGGGGAAATGGATGCTTTCTTT
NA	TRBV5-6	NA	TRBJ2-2	CASSMLRDPNTGELFF	TGTGCCAGCAGCATGCTCAGAGACCCGAACACCGGGGAGCTGTTTTTT
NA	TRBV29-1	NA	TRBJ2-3	CSASPLSVESTDTQCF	TGCAGCGCCAGCCCGCTATCGGTTGAATCCACAGATACGCAGTGTTTT
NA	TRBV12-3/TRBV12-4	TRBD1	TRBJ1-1	CACRKDRRMNTEASF	TGTGCCTGCAGGAAGGACAGGAGAATGAACACTGAAGCTTCCTTT
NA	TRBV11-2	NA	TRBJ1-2	CVSSLGSGIGFYGYTF	TGTGTCAGCAGCTTAGGAAGCGGGATAGGCTTTTATGGCTACACCTTC
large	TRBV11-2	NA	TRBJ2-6	CASSLSRGRGANVLTF	TGTGCCAGCAGCTTATCGCGGGGAAGAGGGGCCAACGTCCTGACTTTC
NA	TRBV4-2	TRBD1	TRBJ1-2	CASSLQDAGQGNYGYAF	TGTGCCAGCAGCCTCCAGGACGCGGGACAGGGTAACTATGGCTACGCCTTC
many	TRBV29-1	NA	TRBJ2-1	CSVEGGIESYNEQFF	TGCAGCGTTGAAGGGGGGATTGAATCCTACAATGAGCAGTTCTTC
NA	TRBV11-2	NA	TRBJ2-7	CASSLTEGAYEQYF	TGTGCCAGCAGCTTAACTGAAGGAGCCTACGAACAGTACTTC
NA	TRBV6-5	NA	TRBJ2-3	CASSNTRADTQYF	TGTGCCAGCAGTAATACTAGGGCAGATACGCAGTATTTC
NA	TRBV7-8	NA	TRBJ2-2	CVCSLTPNTGELCF	TGTGTCTGCAGCTTAACTCCAAACACCGGGGAGCTGTGTTTT
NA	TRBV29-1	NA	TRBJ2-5	CRVDEITGETQYF	TGCAGAGTTGACGAGATAACCGGAGAAACCCAGTACTTC
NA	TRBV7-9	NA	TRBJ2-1	CTSSLAPGNSASSSYNEQFF	TGTACCAGCAGCTTAGCTCCCGGGAATAGCGCCTCGAGCTCCTACAATGAGCAGTTCTTC
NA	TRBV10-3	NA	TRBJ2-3	CAISPDTGGFSDTQYF	TGTGCCATCAGTCCTGACACTGGCGGGTTCTCAGATACGCAGTATTTT
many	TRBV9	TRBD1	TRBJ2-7	CASSPTGQGGEQYF	TGTGCCAGCAGCCCGACGGGACAGGGTGGCGAGCAGTACTTC
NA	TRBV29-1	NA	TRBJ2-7	CIVIIRGSPYEQYF	TGCATCGTTATAATACGGGGCAGCCCCTATGAGCAGTACTTC
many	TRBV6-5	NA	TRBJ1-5	CASRQGLLQPQHF	TGTGCCAGCAGACAGGGTTTACTGCAGCCCCAGCATTTT
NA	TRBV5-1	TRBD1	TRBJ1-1	CTSRIWTGGTEAFF	TGCACCAGCCGTATATGGACAGGTGGCACTGAAGCGTTCTTT
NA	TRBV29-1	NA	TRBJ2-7	CSVGEGPYERYF	TGTAGCGTTGGCGAGGGCCCCTACGAGCGGTACTTC
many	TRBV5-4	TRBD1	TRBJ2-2	CASQLEIRGRTGELFF	TGTGCCAGCCAGCTTGAAATCAGGGGGCGGACCGGGGAGCTGTTTTTT
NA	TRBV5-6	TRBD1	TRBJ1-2	CASSMSPGGGHGYTF	TGTGCCAGCAGCATGAGTCCAGGGGGTGGGCATGGCTACACCTTC
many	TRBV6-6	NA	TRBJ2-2	CAGAASNTGELFF	TGTGCCGGGGCAGCTTCGAACACCGGGGAGCTGTTTTTT
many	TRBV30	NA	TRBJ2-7	CAWSGTLNNEQYF	TGTGCCTGGTCCGGGACGCTTAATAACGAGCAGTACTTC
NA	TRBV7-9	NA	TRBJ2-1	CGTSLSSGRDVLTDEQFF	TGTGGCACCAGCCTAAGCTCTGGCAGGGATGTCCTTACAGATGAGCAGTTCTTC
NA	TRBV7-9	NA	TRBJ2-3	CASSNNMVDTQYF	TGTGCCAGCAGCAATAACATGGTAGATACGCAGTATTTT
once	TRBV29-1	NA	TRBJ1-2	CSVVSSTAYYDYTF	TGCAGCGTTGTTTCGTCGACAGCCTACTATGACTACACCTTC
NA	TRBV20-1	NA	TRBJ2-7	CSVRDEISGYYEKYF	TGCAGTGTCAGAGATGAGATTAGCGGCTACTACGAGAAGTACTTC
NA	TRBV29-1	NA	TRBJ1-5	CSVRVGFDKPQHF	TGCAGCGTTCGTGTCGGCTTCGATAAGCCCCAACATTTT
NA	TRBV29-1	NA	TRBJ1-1	CSVVGHVNTGAFF	TGCAGCGTTGTGGGGCACGTGAACACTGGAGCTTTCTTT